Listed here is a single TCR beta chain. These data are taken from a study of control samples from healthy donors and cancer patients. CDR1 and CDR2 from the germline V gene are SGDLS and YYNGEE. V was clipped by 0 bases and J by 4 bases; unmatched bases: 2. This CDR3 spans 14 amino acids. Produced via immunoSEQ multiplex PCR; TCRdb's table is partial and in-frame only. The sample includes about 51,000 clones, 80% seen only once; the top ten take around 10%. This chain links TRBV9 with TRBJ2-5; 8 bases are a match to TRBD2. Material for sequencing was blood. The sequence derives from a man between 65 and 85 years old in good health. CDR3 loop: CASSVGGLVETQYF. The CDR3 nucleotides read TGTGCCAGCAGCGTAGGGGGACTAGTAGAGACCCAGTACTTC. Filled out from reference TRBV9 and TRBJ2-5, the complete variable domain reads DSGVTQTPKHLITATGQRVTLRCSPRSGDLSVYWYQQSLDQGLQFLIQYYNGEERAKGNILERFSAQQFPDLHSELNLSSLELGDSALYFCASSVGGLVETQYFGPGTRLLVL.